The next 9 T cell receptor beta chains were all read from a single sample in a study of blood T cell repertoires in COVID-19. Method: immunoSEQ multiplex PCR; TCRdb's copy keeps in-frame clones and lacks some. The data show approximately 25,000 clones, over 75% seen once. Specimen: peripheral blood. The source is a woman between 65 and 79 years old with COVID-19, enrolled during active disease.

The chain uses TRBV6-2 or TRBV6-3 and TRBJ2-1, with no clear D. The CDR3 spans 15 residues. Per germline, CDR1 MNHEY and CDR2 SVGEGT. With 5 bases removed from V and 8 bases from J, the gap between germline ends came to 19 bases. The CDR3 DNA reads TGTGCCAGCAGTACCCCCATTGAAGTTCGGGATGAGCAGTTCTTC. The encoded protein is CASSTPIEVRDEQFF.

This sequence joins TRBV4-1 and TRBJ2-7; D may be TRBD1 (5 bases). This CDR3 spans 15 amino acids. Trimming pared 3 bases from V and 0 bases from J, leaving 12 bases between. In germline, CDR1 is MGHRA, CDR2 YSYEKL. CDR3 in amino acids: CASSQVMGLSYEQYF. For the CDR3, the DNA is TGCGCCAGCAGCCAGGTTATGGGGCTCTCCTACGAGCAGTACTTC.

The chain is built from TRBV3-1 (or the pseudogene TRBV3-2) and TRBJ2-1; 9 bases agree with TRBD2. The ends lost 4 bases at V and 10 bases at J; junction bases unmatched: 14. The CDR3 sequence is 16 residues long. CDR1 LGHDT and CDR2 YNNKEL come from the germline V gene (reference sequence). CDR3 sequence: CASSRWGSGGLGEQFF. The CDR3 DNA reads as TGTGCCAGCAGCCGTTGGGGTAGCGGGGGCCTTGGAGAGCAGTTCTTC.

The chain uses TRBV5-1 and TRBJ1-1; 10 bases match TRBD1. The length of the CDR3 is 14 residues. Germline V gene data show CDR1 as SGHRS and CDR2 as YFSETQ. Trimming cost V 4 bases and J 5 bases; bases outside gene matches: 5. The CDR3 DNA follows: TGCGCCAGCAGCCGGGACAGGGGAAGGACTGAAGCTTTCTTT. It is translated as CASSRDRGRTEAFF.

This clone was detected only a few times. The V gene is TRBV3-1 (or the pseudogene TRBV3-2), the J gene TRBJ1-2; no firm D call. The germline V gene encodes CDR1 LGHDT and CDR2 YNNKEL (reference sequence). The CDR3 is 12 residues long. Trimming shortened V by 0 bases and J by 8 bases, and 7 bases separated the two germline ends. DNA of the CDR3: TGTGCCAGCAGCCAAGAAGCGGGGGGCTACACCTTC. Its protein is CASSQEAGGYTF.

The chain is built from TRBV7-3 and TRBJ1-1; D is possibly TRBD1 (6 bases). The CDR3 spans 15 residues. V shed 2 bases and J shed 4 bases, with 14 bases lying between them. Germline lookup yields CDR1 SGHTA and CDR2 FQGTGA. The CDR3 sequence is CASSLEGRGGTEAFF. The CDR3 region has the DNA TGTGCCAGCAGCTTAGAAGGTCGAGGGGGCACTGAAGCTTTCTTT.

The CDR3 DNA follows: TGTGCCAGTACGGGACAGGGATCCACAGATACGCAGTATTTT. It codes for CASTGQGSTDTQYF. The gene calls are TRBV7-9 and TRBJ2-3; 9 positions match TRBD1. CDR3 length: 14 amino acids. CDR1 and CDR2 from the germline V gene are SEHNR and FQNEAQ (reference sequence). V lost 9 bases and J lost 2; bases outside the gene matches: 6.

CDR3 loop: CASSLAREQPQHF. The CDR3 coding sequence is TGTGCCAGCAGCTTAGCGAGGGAGCAGCCCCAGCATTTT. The V call is TRBV7-2, the J call TRBJ1-5; D is uncertain. The CDR3 covers 13 residues. CDR1 is SGHTA, CDR2 FQGNSA, per germline. Trimming cost V 0 bases and J 7 bases, with 7 bases left between them.

The rearrangement uses TRBV13 and TRBJ2-3; TRBD2 matches 9 bases. V lost 5 bases and J lost 2; bases outside the gene matches: 11. This CDR3 is 17 amino acids long. Germline V gives CDR1 PRHDT, CDR2 FYEKMQ (reference sequence). DNA of the CDR3: TGTGCCAGCAGCCCCCCCACTGGCGGGGGGGCCACAGATACGCAGTATTTT. This sequence encodes CASSPPTGGGATDTQYF.